These 14 T cell receptor beta chains were all obtained from the same sample, sequenced in a study of control samples from healthy donors and cancer patients. Clones were sequenced by immunoSEQ multiplex PCR, and TCRdb holds only the in-frame ones, with some missing. The table records around 80,000 clones, 88% of them present only once. The sample was blood. These receptors all come from a woman aged 45-65 years in good health.

The gene calls are TRBV28 and TRBJ1-5; 7 positions agree with TRBD1. J lost 0 bases, V lost 6 bases, and 14 bases had no gene match. The CDR3 length is 18 residues. The V gene's germline CDR1 is MDHEN and CDR2 SYDVKM. The CDR3 sequence: CASSRPGQLSYSNQPQHF. CDR3 nucleotides: TGTGCCAGCAGCCGACCGGGACAGTTATCATATAGCAATCAGCCCCAGCATTTT.

This chain joins TRBV2 and TRBJ1-6; D is undetermined. Germline CDR1 is SNHLY and CDR2 is FYNNEI. Trimming cost V 3 bases and J 10 bases, with 10 bases left between them. The CDR3 runs 13 residues. CDR3: CASSELSESPLHF. The CDR3, as DNA: TGTGCCAGCAGTGAGTTGTCAGAATCACCCCTCCACTTT.

This chain connects TRBV19 to TRBJ1-1; D not certain. Trimming shortened V by 0 bases and J by 7 bases, and 6 bases separated the two germline ends. CDR3 length equals 12 residues. From germline, CDR1 is LNHDA and CDR2 SQIVND (reference sequence). Here the CDR3 reads CASSIDGVEAFF. CDR3 in DNA: TGTGCCAGTAGTATAGATGGGGTTGAAGCTTTCTTT. Looking up the rest from reference TRBV19 and TRBJ1-1 gives the full variable domain: DGGITQSPKYLFRKEGQNVTLSCEQNLNHDAMYWYRQDPGQGLRLIYYSQIVNDFQKGDIAEGYSVSREKKESFPLTVTSAQKNPTAFYLCASSIDGVEAFFGQGTRLTVV.

The chain couples TRBV6-5 to TRBJ2-7; D is perhaps TRBD2 (6 bases). The length of the CDR3 is 13 residues. Trimming took off 6 bases at V and 3 bases at J, with 12 bases between the two ends. CDR1 and CDR2 (germline): MNHEY, SVGAGI. The CDR3 nucleotides read TGTGCCAGCAGGGGACTCGTGCTCTACGAGCAGTACTTC. Protein: CASRGLVLYEQYF.

This clone was observed a single time. The chain carries TRBV7-2 and TRBJ2-7, with 12 bases matching TRBD2. This CDR3 comprises 15 residues. V lost 6 bases and J lost 2; bases outside the gene matches: 5. Per the germline V gene, CDR1 is SGHTA and CDR2 is FQGNSA. CDR3 region: CASSWTSGAAYEQYF. DNA for the CDR3: TGTGCCAGCAGTTGGACTAGCGGGGCCGCCTACGAGCAGTACTTC.

The CDR3 reads CSSGLQDEQFF. The CDR3, as DNA: TGCAGCTCGGGACTTCAGGATGAGCAGTTCTTC. V usage is TRBV29-1 and J usage is TRBJ2-1; D perhaps matches TRBD2 (6 bases). CDR1 is SQVTM, CDR2 ANQGSEA, per germline. CDR3 length equals 11 residues. Trimming pared 8 bases from V and 8 bases from J, leaving 13 bases between.

The rearrangement uses TRBV4-1 and TRBJ2-7; D assignment may be TRBD1 or TRBD2 (5 bases each). Trimming pared 1 base from V and 2 bases from J, leaving 12 bases between. Germline CDR1 reads MGHRA; CDR2 reads YSYEKL. The length of the CDR3 is 15 residues. In DNA form, the CDR3 reads TGCGCCAGCAGCCAAGGACGGGGCAGCACCTACGAGCAGTACTTC. It yields the protein CASSQGRGSTYEQYF.

The rearrangement uses TRBV7-8 and TRBJ2-7; possibly TRBD1 for D (6 bases). V lost 5 bases and J 5 bases, leaving 19 bases between the germline ends. Germline V CDR1 and CDR2: SGHVS, FQNEAQ. The CDR3 runs to 15 residues. The CDR3 spells CASSPRAAGEHEQYF. The CDR3 nucleotides read TGTGCCAGCAGCCCGCGGGCGGCAGGGGAGCACGAGCAGTACTTC.

The chain uses TRBV7-9 and TRBJ2-3, with D possibly called TRBD1 or TRBD2 (7 bases each). V lost 4 bases, J lost 0 bases, and 14 bases lay in between. This CDR3 spans 16 amino acids. CDR1 is SEHNR, CDR2 FQNEAQ, per germline (reference sequence). CDR3 sequence (DNA): TGTGCCAGCAGCTCAGGGGGGGCGGTGAGCACAGATACGCAGTATTTT. Protein: CASSSGGAVSTDTQYF.

Note on this clone: This sample includes further DNA sequences coding for the same CDR3. V and J are TRBV3-1 (or the pseudogene TRBV3-2) and TRBJ2-3; D ambiguous. Trimming cost V 0 bases and J 3 bases, with 4 bases left between them. The CDR3 covers 13 residues. Germline V CDR1 and CDR2: LGHDT, YNNKEL (reference sequence). CDR3 sequence reads: CASSQEGTDTQYF. CDR3 DNA: TGTGCCAGCAGCCAAGAGGGGACAGATACGCAGTATTTT.

The rearrangement uses TRBV2 and TRBJ2-1; 8 bases align to TRBD2. J gave up 7 bases and V 3 bases, and 5 bases lay outside the gene matches. CDR3 size: 14 residues. Germline loops: CDR1 SNHLY, CDR2 FYNNEI. CDR3: CASSERGALNEQFF. Written as DNA, the CDR3 is TGTGCCAGCAGTGAGCGGGGGGCTCTTAATGAGCAGTTCTTC.

CDR3 sequence (DNA): TGTGCCAGCAGTTTAGGGACAGGACGATCTGGGGCCAACGTCCTGACTTTC. As protein: CASSLGTGRSGANVLTF. The chain couples TRBV27 to TRBJ2-6; TRBD1 matches at 8 bases. This CDR3 spans 17 amino acids. J gave up 1 base and V 2 bases, and 4 bases lay outside the gene matches. Germline CDR1 MNHEY, CDR2 SMNVEV (reference sequence). Together with reference TRBV27 and TRBJ2-6, the CDR3 gives the full variable domain: EAQVTQNPRYLITVTGKKLTVTCSQNMNHEYMSWYRQDPGLGLRQIYYSMNVEVTDKGDVPEGYKVSRKEKRNFPLILESPSPNQTSLYFCASSLGTGRSGANVLTFGAGSRLTVL.

The chain carries TRBV28 and TRBJ2-1; unclear D gene. The CDR3 runs 14 residues. V gave up 5 bases and J gave up 6 bases, with 14 bases separating them. The germline V gene has CDR1 MDHEN and CDR2 SYDVKM. CDR3 sequence (DNA): TGTGCCAGCAGTCAACTCGGTGGGGTCAATGAGCAGTTCTTC. It is translated as CASSQLGGVNEQFF.

The genes are TRBV5-1 and TRBJ2-7, with D tentatively TRBD1 (5 bases). V shed 0 bases and J shed 3 bases, with 10 bases lying between them. CDR1 and CDR2 (germline): SGHRS, YFSETQ. CDR3 length equals 14 residues. The CDR3 DNA sequence: TGCGCCAGCAGCTTGGCCGGACAAAGCTACGAGCAGTACTTC. Protein sequence: CASSLAGQSYEQYF.